Below are 20 T cell receptor beta chains sequenced from a single sample in a study of T cell repertoires in cytomegalovirus infection. Via MiXCR, TCRdb re-called the reads, giving one row per CDR3 protein. The sample has hundreds of thousands of distinct CDR3 sequences; approximately 33% are singletons. The antigens for these receptors are not known. The source material was cultured PBMCs, sampled from culture after CMV antigen stimulation. The receptors were gathered from a human donor in good health (CMV status not recorded). Some clones in this sample may be carry-over from other donors' samples.

This clonotype came up a few times. The chain uses TRBV7-6 and TRBJ2-2; D is unclear. Per germline, CDR1 SGHVS and CDR2 FNYEAQ. The CDR3 runs 14 residues. V lost 0 bases and J 7 bases, leaving 9 bases between the germline ends. CDR3 coding DNA: TGTGCCAGCAGCTTAGCGCAACGATTCGGGGAGCTGTTTTTT. Translating it yields CASSLAQRFGELFF.

The J gene is TRBJ2-3, the V gene TRBV5-6, with no clear D. This CDR3 spans 13 amino acids. The germline V gene encodes CDR1 SGHDT and CDR2 YYEEEE. V was trimmed by 0 bases and J by 7 bases, leaving 9 bases between them. CDR3 residues: CASSLEPSYTQYF. The CDR3 region has the DNA TGTGCCAGCAGCTTGGAACCATCTTATACGCAGTATTTT.

This chain joins TRBV4-1 and TRBJ1-2; 11 nucleotides agree with TRBD1. The length of the CDR3 is 15 residues. CDR1 MGHRA and CDR2 YSYEKL come from the germline V gene. V lost 2 bases to trimming and J lost 6 bases; unmatched junction nucleotides: 5. The CDR3, as DNA: TGCGCCAGCAGCCAATTCGGACAGGGGGCGAATGGCTACACCTTC. Encoded protein: CASSQFGQGANGYTF.

This chain uses TRBV7-2 with TRBJ1-5; TRBD1 is a possible D gene (6 bases). From germline, CDR1 is SGHTA and CDR2 FQGNSA. The CDR3 totals 16 residues. The V and J ends lost 1 base and 2 bases respectively, with 12 bases between them. The CDR3 DNA sequence: TGTGCCAGCAGCTTAGTTGGGGGGGCAGGCAATCAGCCCCAGCATTTT. Encoded protein: CASSLVGGAGNQPQHF.

The CDR3 DNA is TGTGCCACCTCCTGGGGGAACACTGAAGCTTTCTTT. Its protein product is CATSWGNTEAFF. The chain couples TRBV12-3 or TRBV12-4 to TRBJ1-1; D is ambiguous. Trimming took off 10 bases at V and 1 base at J, with 10 bases between the two ends. This CDR3 is 12 amino acids long.

The chain has TRBV7-2 and TRBJ2-5, with D maybe TRBD2 (5 bases). CDR3 length: 15 residues. V was cut by 4 bases and J by 5 bases, with 17 bases left in between. Germline V lookup: CDR1 SGHTA, CDR2 FQGNSA. The CDR3 loop reads CASSSRGSERETQYF. CDR3 nucleotides: TGTGCCAGCAGCTCCCGTGGGAGTGAGCGGGAGACCCAGTACTTC.

This chain uses TRBV7-9 with TRBJ2-1; 9 bases are a match to TRBD2. V was pared by 5 bases and J by 13 bases, with 9 bases of the junction left unmatched. The germline CDR1 and CDR2 sequences are SEHNR and FQNEAQ (reference sequence). The CDR3 length is 13 residues. The CDR3 coding sequence is TGTGCCAGCAGCCTCGGGGCGGGAGGGGTTCAGTTCTTC. Residues: CASSLGAGGVQFF.

There are a few counts of this clonotype. This chain joins TRBV12-3 or TRBV12-4 and TRBJ2-1, with a possible D match to TRBD1 (5 bases). The CDR3 has 13 amino acids. V lost 10 bases to trimming and J lost 2 bases, with 12 bases between them. CDR3 amino acids: CATRQTPYNEQFF. Written as DNA, the CDR3 is TGTGCCACTCGACAGACCCCCTACAATGAGCAGTTCTTC.

CDR3 sequence reads: CSARAGVEDTQYF. The CDR3 bases are TGCAGTGCTAGAGCGGGGGTGGAAGATACGCAGTATTTT. The chain has TRBV20-1 and TRBJ2-3; D perhaps matches TRBD2 (6 bases). CDR3 length equals 13 residues. Trimming stripped 1 base from V and 5 bases from J, with 10 bases between. From germline, CDR1 is DFQATT and CDR2 SNEGSKA (reference sequence).

Remarks on this clonotype: Since a much larger clone is just one base distant, this may be a read error. The chain combines TRBV7-2 with TRBJ1-4; no firm D call. CDR3 length: 18 amino acids. Germline V CDR1 and CDR2: SGHTA, FQGNSA. The CDR3 protein is CASSPLPRLFATDEKLFF. CDR3 nucleotides: TGTGCCAGCAGCCCCTTACCCCGCTTATTTGCAACTGATGAAAAACTGTTTTTT.

The chain employs TRBV12-3 or TRBV12-4 and TRBJ2-3; D possibly uses TRBD1 or TRBD2 (5 bases each). This CDR3 spans 13 amino acids. V was trimmed by 8 bases and J by 4 bases, leaving 13 bases between them. Here the CDR3 DNA reads TGTGCCAGCGCCATGAGGGGCTCAGATACGCAGTATTTT. Its protein product is CASAMRGSDTQYF.

In this sample, this clonotype turned up a few times. V and J are TRBV27 and TRBJ2-2; the match to TRBD2 covers 8 bases. The germline V gene has CDR1 MNHEY and CDR2 SMNVEV (reference sequence). CDR3 size: 15 residues. The V and J ends lost 2 bases and 7 bases, in that order; junction bases with no gene match: 6. In nucleotides, the CDR3 is TGTGCCAGCAGTTTAATCGGGAGGGCGGGCGGGGAGCTGTTTTTT. This translates into CASSLIGRAGGELFF.

The rearrangement joins TRBV12-3 or TRBV12-4 to TRBJ2-1; TRBD1 matches 8 bases. Trimming cost V 5 bases and J 6 bases; bases outside gene matches: 6. This CDR3 is built from 14 residues. The CDR3 DNA is TGTGCCAGCAGTATTCAGGGGGCCGGCAATGAGCAGTTCTTC. Protein sequence: CASSIQGAGNEQFF.

V usage is TRBV6-6 and J usage is TRBJ1-5, with D perhaps matching TRBD1 (6 bases). Germline V gene lookup returns CDR1 MNHNY and CDR2 SVGAGI (reference sequence). This CDR3 comprises 15 residues. Trimming took 2 bases from V and 5 from J, leaving 13 bases between them. DNA for the CDR3: TGTGCCAGCAGTTACGTGGGGGGCCGGGATCAGCCCCAGCATTTT. Its translation is CASSYVGGRDQPQHF.

V usage is TRBV4-1 and J usage is TRBJ2-4; perhaps TRBD1 as D (6 bases). V was clipped by 6 bases and J by 3 bases, with 24 bases between them. The CDR3 extends over 18 amino acids. The V gene's germline CDR1 is MGHRA and CDR2 YSYEKL. In DNA form, the CDR3 reads TGCGCCAGCAGTGAAGTCCAGGGGCCCCCCGACGGCAAAAACATTCAGTACTTC. This gives the protein CASSEVQGPPDGKNIQYF.

This clonotype was detected a few times. This chain links TRBV6-1 with TRBJ2-2; D is tentatively TRBD1 or TRBD2 (6 bases each). The CDR3 length is 15 residues. V was pared by 4 bases and J by 3 bases, with 12 bases between. The germline V gene has CDR1 MNHNS and CDR2 SASEGT. The chain's CDR3 is CASSANREDTGELFF. Here the CDR3 DNA reads TGTGCCAGCAGTGCAAACAGGGAGGACACCGGGGAGCTGTTTTTT.

The CDR3 DNA follows: TGTGCCAGCAGTCAGGACAGGGGCGAGGAGACCCAGTACTTC. It encodes CASSQDRGEETQYF. J is TRBJ2-5 and V is TRBV12-3 or TRBV12-4; TRBD1 aligns across 9 bases. V lost 5 bases and J lost 5; bases outside the gene matches: 6. CDR3 size: 14 residues.

V is TRBV6-1 and J is TRBJ1-4; D gene unclear. Germline V gives CDR1 MNHNS, CDR2 SASEGT. This CDR3 is built from 16 residues. Trimming stripped 3 bases from V and 4 bases from J, with 15 bases between. CDR3 nucleotide sequence: TGTGCCAGCAGTGATCCGCTTCGGGTCTTTAATGAAAAACTGTTTTTT. Residues: CASSDPLRVFNEKLFF.

This clonotype has more than one count but fewer than ten. The chain links TRBV20-1 to TRBJ2-1; 10 bases map to TRBD2. Losses at the gene ends were 6 bases for V and 2 bases for J; bases not matched to a gene: 16. The CDR3 has 18 amino acids. The germline CDR1 and CDR2 sequences are DFQATT and SNEGSKA (reference sequence). CDR3 bases: TGCAGTGCCCAGGGGGGGAGCGGGAGGGCCGGGACCTACAATGAGCAGTTCTTC. Amino acids: CSAQGGSGRAGTYNEQFF.

The chain combines TRBV15 with TRBJ2-3; no clear D. The CDR3 has 16 amino acids. Looked up from germline, CDR1 is LNHNV and CDR2 is YYDKDF (reference sequence). The germline V and J ends were trimmed by 4 bases and 1 base, with 15 bases remaining between them. CDR3 in DNA: TGTGCCACCAGCAACACCCACCCGGTGGGCACAGATACGCAGTATTTT. This gives the protein CATSNTHPVGTDTQYF.